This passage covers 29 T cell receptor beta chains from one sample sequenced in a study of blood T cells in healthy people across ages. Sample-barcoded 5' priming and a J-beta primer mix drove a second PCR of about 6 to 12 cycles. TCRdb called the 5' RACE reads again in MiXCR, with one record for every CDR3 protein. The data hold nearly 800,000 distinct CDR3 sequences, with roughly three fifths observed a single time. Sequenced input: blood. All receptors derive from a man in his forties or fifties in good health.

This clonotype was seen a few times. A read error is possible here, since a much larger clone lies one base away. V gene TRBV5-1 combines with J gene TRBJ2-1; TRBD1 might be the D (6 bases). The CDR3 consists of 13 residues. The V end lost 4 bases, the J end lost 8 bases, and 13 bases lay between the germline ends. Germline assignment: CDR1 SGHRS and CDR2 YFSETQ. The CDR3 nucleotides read TGCGCCAGCAGCGTGGTTCCAGGGGATGAGCAGTTCTTC. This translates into CASSVVPGDEQFF. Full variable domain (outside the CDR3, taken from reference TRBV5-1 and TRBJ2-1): KAGVTQTPRYLIKTRGQQVTLSCSPISGHRSVSWYQQTPGQGLQFLFEYFSETQRNKGNFPGRFSGRQFSNSRSEMNVSTLELGDSALYLCASSVVPGDEQFFGPGTRLTVL.

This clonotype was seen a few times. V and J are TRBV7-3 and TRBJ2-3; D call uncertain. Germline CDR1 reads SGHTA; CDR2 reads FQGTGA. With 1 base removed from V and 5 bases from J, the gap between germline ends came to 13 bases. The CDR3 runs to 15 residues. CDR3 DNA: TGTGCCAGCAGCTTAAACGGGTACCGGGTAGATACGCAGTATTTT. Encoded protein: CASSLNGYRVDTQYF.

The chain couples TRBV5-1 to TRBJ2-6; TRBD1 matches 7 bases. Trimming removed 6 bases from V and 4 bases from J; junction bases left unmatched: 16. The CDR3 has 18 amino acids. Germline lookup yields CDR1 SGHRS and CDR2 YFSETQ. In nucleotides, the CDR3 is TGCGCCAGCAACGCCAGGGGGACATACAGGGTAGGGGCCAACGTCCTGACTTTC. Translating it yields CASNARGTYRVGANVLTF. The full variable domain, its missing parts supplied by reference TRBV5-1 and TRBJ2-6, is KAGVTQTPRYLIKTRGQQVTLSCSPISGHRSVSWYQQTPGQGLQFLFEYFSETQRNKGNFPGRFSGRQFSNSRSEMNVSTLELGDSALYLCASNARGTYRVGANVLTFGAGSRLTVL.

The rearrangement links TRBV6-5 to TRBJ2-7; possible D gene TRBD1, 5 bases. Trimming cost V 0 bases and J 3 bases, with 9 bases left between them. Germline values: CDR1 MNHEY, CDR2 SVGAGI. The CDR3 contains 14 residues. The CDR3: CASSYSIQGYEQYF. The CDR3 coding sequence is TGTGCCAGCAGTTACTCGATTCAGGGCTACGAGCAGTACTTC.

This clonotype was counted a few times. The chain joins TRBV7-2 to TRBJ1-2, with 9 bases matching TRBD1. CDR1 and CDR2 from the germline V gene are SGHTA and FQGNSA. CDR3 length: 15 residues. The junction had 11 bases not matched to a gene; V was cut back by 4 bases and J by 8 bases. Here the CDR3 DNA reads TGTGCCAGCAGCTCTTCGACCGGGACAGGGTACGGCTACACCTTC. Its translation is CASSSSTGTGYGYTF.

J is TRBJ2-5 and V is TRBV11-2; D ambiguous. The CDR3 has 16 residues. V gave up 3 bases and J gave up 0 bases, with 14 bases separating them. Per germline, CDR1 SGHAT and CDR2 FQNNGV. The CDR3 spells CASSFLPSVYQETQYF. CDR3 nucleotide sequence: TGTGCCAGCAGCTTTCTGCCATCGGTGTACCAAGAGACCCAGTACTTC.

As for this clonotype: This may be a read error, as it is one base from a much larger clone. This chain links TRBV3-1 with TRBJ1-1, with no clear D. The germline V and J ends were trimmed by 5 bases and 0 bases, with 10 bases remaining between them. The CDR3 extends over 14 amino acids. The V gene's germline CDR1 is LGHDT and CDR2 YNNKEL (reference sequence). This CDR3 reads CASSYRRVNTEAFF. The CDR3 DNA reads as TGTGCCAGCAGCTATCGACGGGTGAACACTGAAGCTTTCTTT.

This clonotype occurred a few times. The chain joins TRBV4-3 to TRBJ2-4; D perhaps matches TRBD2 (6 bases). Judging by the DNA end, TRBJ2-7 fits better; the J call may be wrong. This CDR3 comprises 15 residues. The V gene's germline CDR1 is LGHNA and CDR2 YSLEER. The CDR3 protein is CASSKVLSGDGEQYF. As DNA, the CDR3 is TGCGCCAGCAGCAAAGTTTTATCGGGGGATGGCGAGCAGTACTTC.

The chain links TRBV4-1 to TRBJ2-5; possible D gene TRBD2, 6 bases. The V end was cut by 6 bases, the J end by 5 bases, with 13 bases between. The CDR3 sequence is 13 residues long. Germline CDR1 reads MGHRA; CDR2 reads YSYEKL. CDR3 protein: CASSLTRVETQYF. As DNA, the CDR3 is TGCGCCAGCAGTCTGACTAGGGTGGAGACCCAGTACTTC.

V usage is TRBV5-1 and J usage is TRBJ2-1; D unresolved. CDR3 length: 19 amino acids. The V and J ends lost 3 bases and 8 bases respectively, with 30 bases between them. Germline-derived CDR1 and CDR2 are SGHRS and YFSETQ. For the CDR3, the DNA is TGCGCCAGCAGCTCAGATGATCGACCGTTCGAAGACGGATATGATGAGCAGTTCTTC. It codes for CASSSDDRPFEDGYDEQFF.

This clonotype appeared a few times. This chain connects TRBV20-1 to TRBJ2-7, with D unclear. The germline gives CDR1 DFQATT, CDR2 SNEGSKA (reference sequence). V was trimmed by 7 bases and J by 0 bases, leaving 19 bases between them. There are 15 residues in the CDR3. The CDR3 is CSVKNPAGSSYEQYF. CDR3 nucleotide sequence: TGCAGTGTTAAAAACCCAGCAGGAAGCTCCTACGAGCAGTACTTC.

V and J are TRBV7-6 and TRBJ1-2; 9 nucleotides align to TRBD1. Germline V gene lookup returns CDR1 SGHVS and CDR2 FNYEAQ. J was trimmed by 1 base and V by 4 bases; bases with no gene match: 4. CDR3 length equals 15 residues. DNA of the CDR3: TGTGCCAGCAGCTCAACAGGGGGCGTTAACTATGGCTACACCTTC. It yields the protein CASSSTGGVNYGYTF.

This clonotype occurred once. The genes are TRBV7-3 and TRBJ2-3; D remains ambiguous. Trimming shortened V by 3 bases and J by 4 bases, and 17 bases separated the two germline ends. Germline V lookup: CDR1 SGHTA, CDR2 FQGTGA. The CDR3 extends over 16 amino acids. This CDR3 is CASSFRGPPRPDTQYF. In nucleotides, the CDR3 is TGTGCCAGCAGCTTTCGAGGCCCACCGCGGCCAGATACGCAGTATTTT.

CDR3 sequence reads: CASSLDPTWSETQYF. The CDR3 nucleotides read TGTGCCAGCAGCTTGGATCCGACTTGGTCAGAGACCCAGTACTTC. This chain links TRBV5-4 with TRBJ2-5; D uncertain. V was clipped by 0 bases and J by 4 bases, with 13 bases between them. Germline CDR1 SGHNT, CDR2 YYREEE (reference sequence). This CDR3 is 15 amino acids long.

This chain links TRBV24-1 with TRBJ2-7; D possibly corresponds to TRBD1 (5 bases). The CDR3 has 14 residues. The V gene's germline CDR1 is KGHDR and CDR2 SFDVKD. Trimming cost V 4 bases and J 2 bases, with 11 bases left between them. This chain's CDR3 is CATSEAGKAYEQYF. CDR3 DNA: TGTGCCACCAGTGAGGCAGGGAAGGCCTACGAGCAGTACTTC.

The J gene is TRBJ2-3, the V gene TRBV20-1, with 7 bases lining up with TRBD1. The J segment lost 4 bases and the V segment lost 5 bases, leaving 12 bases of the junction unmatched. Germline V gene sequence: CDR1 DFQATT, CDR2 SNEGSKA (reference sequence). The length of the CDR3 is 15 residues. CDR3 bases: TGCAGTGCTCGCATACTGGACAGGCTGGCAGATACGCAGTATTTT. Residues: CSARILDRLADTQYF.

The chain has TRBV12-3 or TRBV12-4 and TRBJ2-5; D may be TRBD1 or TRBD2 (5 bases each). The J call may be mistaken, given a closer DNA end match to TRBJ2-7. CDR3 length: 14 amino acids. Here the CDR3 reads CASSPGHGTYEQYF. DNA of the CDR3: TGTGCCAGCAGTCCCGGACACGGGACCTACGAGCAGTACTTC.

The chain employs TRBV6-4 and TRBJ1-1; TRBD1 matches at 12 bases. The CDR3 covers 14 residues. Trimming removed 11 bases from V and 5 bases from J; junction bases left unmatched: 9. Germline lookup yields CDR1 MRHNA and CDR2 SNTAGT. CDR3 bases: TGTGCCGCCCGGGACAGGGGGCTCAGTACTGAAGCTTTCTTT. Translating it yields CAARDRGLSTEAFF.

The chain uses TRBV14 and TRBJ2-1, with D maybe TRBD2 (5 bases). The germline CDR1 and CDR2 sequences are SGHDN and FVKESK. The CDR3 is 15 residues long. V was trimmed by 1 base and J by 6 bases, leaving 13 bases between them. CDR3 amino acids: CASSQGQTGGNEQFF. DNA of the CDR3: TGTGCCAGCAGCCAAGGCCAAACTGGAGGCAATGAGCAGTTCTTC.

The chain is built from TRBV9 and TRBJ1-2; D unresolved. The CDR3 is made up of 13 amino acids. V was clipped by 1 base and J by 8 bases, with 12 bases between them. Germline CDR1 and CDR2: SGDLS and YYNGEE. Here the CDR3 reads CASSVLDSTGYTF. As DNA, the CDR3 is TGTGCCAGCAGCGTACTGGACTCTACCGGCTACACCTTC.

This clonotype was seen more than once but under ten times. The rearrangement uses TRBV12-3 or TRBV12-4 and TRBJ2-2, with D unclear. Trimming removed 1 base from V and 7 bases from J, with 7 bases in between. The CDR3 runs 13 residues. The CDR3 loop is CASSLVPNGELFF. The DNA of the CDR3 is TGTGCCAGCAGTTTAGTCCCCAACGGGGAGCTGTTTTTT.

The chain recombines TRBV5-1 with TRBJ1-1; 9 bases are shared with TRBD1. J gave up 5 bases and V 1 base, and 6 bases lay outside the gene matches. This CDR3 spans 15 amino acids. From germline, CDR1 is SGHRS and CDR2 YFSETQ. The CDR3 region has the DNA TGCGCCAGCAGCTTGTGGGACAGGGATGGAACTGAAGCTTTCTTT. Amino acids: CASSLWDRDGTEAFF.

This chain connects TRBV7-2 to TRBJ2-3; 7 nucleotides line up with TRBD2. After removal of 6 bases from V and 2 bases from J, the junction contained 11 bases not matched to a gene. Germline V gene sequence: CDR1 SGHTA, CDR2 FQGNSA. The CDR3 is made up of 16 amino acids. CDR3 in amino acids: CASSSEMSGITDTQYF. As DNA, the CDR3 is TGTGCCAGCAGTTCTGAAATGAGCGGGATCACAGATACGCAGTATTTT. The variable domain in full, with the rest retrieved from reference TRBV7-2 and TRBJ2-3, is GAGVSQSPSNKVTEKGKDVELRCDPISGHTALYWYRQSLGQGLEFLIYFQGNSAPDKSGLPSDRFSAERTGGSVSTLTIQRTQQEDSAVYLCASSSEMSGITDTQYFGPGTRLTVL.

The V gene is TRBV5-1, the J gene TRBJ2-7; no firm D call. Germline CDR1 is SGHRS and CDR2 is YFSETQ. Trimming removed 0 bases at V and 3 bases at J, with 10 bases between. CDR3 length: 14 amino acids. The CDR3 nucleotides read TGCGCCAGCAGCTTGGACTTTAACGGCTACGAGCAGTACTTC. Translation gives CASSLDFNGYEQYF.

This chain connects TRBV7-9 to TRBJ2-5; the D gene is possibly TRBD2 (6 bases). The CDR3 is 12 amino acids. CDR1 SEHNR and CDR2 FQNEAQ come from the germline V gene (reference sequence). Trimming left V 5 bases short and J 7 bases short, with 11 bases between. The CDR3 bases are TGTGCCAGCAGCCGACTAGAGGTGACCCAGTACTTC. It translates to CASSRLEVTQYF.

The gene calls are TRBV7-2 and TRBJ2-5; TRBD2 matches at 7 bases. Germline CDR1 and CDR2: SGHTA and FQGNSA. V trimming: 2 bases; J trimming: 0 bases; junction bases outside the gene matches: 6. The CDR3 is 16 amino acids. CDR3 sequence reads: CASSLPGGRDQETQYF. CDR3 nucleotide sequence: TGTGCCAGCAGCTTACCTGGCGGGAGAGACCAAGAGACCCAGTACTTC.

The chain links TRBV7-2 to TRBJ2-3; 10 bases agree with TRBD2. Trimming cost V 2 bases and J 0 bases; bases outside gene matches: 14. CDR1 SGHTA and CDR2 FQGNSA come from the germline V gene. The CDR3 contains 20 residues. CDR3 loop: CASSLTLAGGQQTSTDTQYF. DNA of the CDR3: TGTGCCAGCAGCTTAACGTTAGCGGGAGGCCAACAAACTAGCACAGATACGCAGTATTTT. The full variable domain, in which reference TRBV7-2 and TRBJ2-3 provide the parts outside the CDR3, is GAGVSQSPSNKVTEKGKDVELRCDPISGHTALYWYRQSLGQGLEFLIYFQGNSAPDKSGLPSDRFSAERTGGSVSTLTIQRTQQEDSAVYLCASSLTLAGGQQTSTDTQYFGPGTRLTVL.

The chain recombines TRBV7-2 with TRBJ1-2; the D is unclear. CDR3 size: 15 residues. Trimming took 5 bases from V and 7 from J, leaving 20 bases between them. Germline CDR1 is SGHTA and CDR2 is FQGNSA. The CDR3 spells CASSPPPDGRSGYTF. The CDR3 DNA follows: TGTGCCAGCAGCCCCCCCCCCGACGGACGTTCTGGCTACACCTTC.

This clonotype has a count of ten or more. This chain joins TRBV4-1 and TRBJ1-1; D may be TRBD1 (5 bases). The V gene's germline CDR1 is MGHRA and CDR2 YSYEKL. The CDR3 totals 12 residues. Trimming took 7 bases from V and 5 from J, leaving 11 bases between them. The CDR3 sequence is CASNSKGTEAFF. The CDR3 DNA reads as TGCGCCAGCAATTCGAAGGGGACTGAAGCTTTCTTT.